The 10 T cell receptor beta chains below were found in one sample sequenced in a study of cytomegalovirus exposure and HLA in healthy donors. The PCR had 60 Vbeta and 13 Jbeta primers. TCRdb's table, derived via immunoSEQ multiplex PCR, lists solely in-frame clones and lacks some. The sample lists more than 150,000 clones, roughly 78% occurring once. The sample consisted of PBMCs. The receptors stem from a woman younger than 45 in good health and CMV-seronegative.

The gene calls are TRBV19 and TRBJ1-2, with 8 bases fitting TRBD1. Germline-derived CDR1 and CDR2 are LNHDA and SQIVND (reference sequence). The CDR3 loop spans 16 amino acids. V shed 6 bases, J shed 3 bases, and the junction held 12 bases outside the gene matches. Here the CDR3 DNA reads TGTGCCAGTAGGCCTTCACAGGGGGACAGATACTATGGCTACACCTTC. Translating gives CASRPSQGDRYYGYTF.

This clone was detected only a few times. The chain is built from TRBV5-6 and TRBJ2-5, with 11 bases matching TRBD2. Germline-derived CDR1 and CDR2 are SGHDT and YYEEEE. This CDR3 contains 17 residues. V was pared by 4 bases and J by 5 bases, with 13 bases of the junction left unmatched. In DNA form, the CDR3 reads TGTGCCAGCAGCCCCCGGGGTAGCGGGGGGGCCAGGGAGACCCAGTACTTC. Its translation: CASSPRGSGGARETQYF.

The rearrangement uses TRBV15 and TRBJ2-7; 7 nucleotides agree with TRBD2. V gave up 3 bases and J gave up 4 bases; unmatched junction bases: 12. The CDR3 extends over 16 amino acids. Germline loops: CDR1 LNHNV, CDR2 YYDKDF (reference sequence). The CDR3 loop is CATSSRGAGRLYEQYF. The CDR3 DNA is TGTGCCACCAGCAGCCGAGGAGCGGGGCGGTTGTACGAGCAGTACTTC.

The CDR3 is CATATGTGGVEQYF. CDR3 coding DNA: TGCGCCACCGCCACCGGGACAGGGGGGGTTGAGCAGTACTTC. The rearrangement links TRBV5-1 to TRBJ2-7; TRBD1 matches at 11 bases. This CDR3 region has 14 residues. The V gene end was trimmed by 9 bases and the J gene end by 7 bases; junction bases not matched to a gene: 12. The germline CDR1 and CDR2 sequences are SGHRS and YFSETQ.

The V call is TRBV2, the J call TRBJ1-1; 8 nucleotides line up with TRBD1. CDR1 and CDR2 (germline): SNHLY, FYNNEI. The CDR3 has 14 residues. V lost 6 bases to trimming and J lost 5 bases; unmatched junction nucleotides: 8. CDR3 region: CASRLGQGGTEAFF. CDR3 in DNA: TGTGCCAGCAGGCTCGGACAGGGCGGGACTGAAGCTTTCTTT.

This clone showed up just a few times. Additional DNA sequences in this sample encode the identical CDR3. The genes are TRBV30 and TRBJ2-3; 16 bases are shared with TRBD2. Germline V gives CDR1 GTSNPN, CDR2 SVGIG (reference sequence). CDR3 length: 16 amino acids. The trim removed 2 bases at V and 6 bases at J, leaving 5 bases unmatched. CDR3 sequence reads: CAWSRGLAGGPDTQYF. CDR3 sequence (DNA): TGTGCCTGGAGTCGGGGACTAGCGGGGGGGCCGGATACGCAGTATTTT.

The J gene is TRBJ2-3, the V gene TRBV5-6; 11 nucleotides line up with TRBD2. Germline CDR1 reads SGHDT; CDR2 reads YYEEEE. The junction had 12 bases not matched to a gene; V was cut back by 4 bases and J by 5 bases. The CDR3 runs 17 residues. DNA of the CDR3: TGTGCCAGCAGCCAGAGGGTTAGCGGGGGGGCCCAAGATACGCAGTATTTT. Protein sequence: CASSQRVSGGAQDTQYF.

The chain uses TRBV6-6 and TRBJ1-1, with a possible D match to TRBD1 (5 bases). The germline V gene has CDR1 MNHNY and CDR2 SVGAGI (reference sequence). The CDR3 length is 16 residues. V gave up 4 bases and J gave up 5 bases, with 20 bases separating them. The CDR3 region has the DNA TGTGCCAGCAGTTCCCCCTCGATAGGGACTGGGACTGAAGCTTTCTTT. Protein: CASSSPSIGTGTEAFF.

J is TRBJ1-1 and V is TRBV2; D gene unclear. The germline V and J ends were trimmed by 6 bases and 5 bases, with 10 bases remaining between them. This CDR3 contains 12 residues. In germline, CDR1 is SNHLY, CDR2 FYNNEI. The CDR3 sequence is CASSWENTEAFF. The CDR3 bases are TGTGCCAGCAGCTGGGAGAATACTGAAGCTTTCTTT.

This clone has just a few counts. The chain employs TRBV6-1 and TRBJ1-2; D perhaps matches TRBD1 (5 bases). Germline lookup yields CDR1 MNHNS and CDR2 SASEGT. The CDR3 consists of 12 residues. Trimming removed 6 bases from V and 7 bases from J, with 12 bases in between. The CDR3 here is CASRNSGGGYTF. The CDR3 bases are TGTGCCAGCAGAAACAGCGGGGGTGGCTACACCTTC.